A selection of T cell receptor beta chains follows, all from one sample in a study of blood T cell repertoires in COVID-19. Sequencing used immunoSEQ multiplex PCR; TCRdb keeps in-frame clones, though not all of them. In the table there are more than 250,000 clones, roughly 84% of which are singletons. The sequenced sample consisted of peripheral blood. All receptors come from a man in his fifties with active or convalescent COVID-19. The conserved cysteine and the conserved F or W are not part of the CDR3 here. Each record gives: J gene, V gene, D gene, CDR3 protein. A D gene is named only where the DNA matches it firmly.

>TRBJ1-1|TRBV7-8|-
ASSWRENTEAF
>TRBJ2-7|TRBV18|TRBD1
ASSPPRTGPYEQY
>TRBJ2-1|TRBV5-1|TRBD2
ASSFSVLGGGYNEQF
>TRBJ1-2|TRBV29-1|-
SVGENYGYT
>TRBJ2-3|TRBV28|TRBD2
ASSLAGGGRNTQY
>TRBJ1-4|TRBV30|-
AWKRQGRDEKLF
>TRBJ2-3|TRBV28|TRBD1
ASSPMPGQGGIDTQY
>TRBJ1-1|TRBV3-1/TRBV3-2|-
ASSPTGSYTEAF
>TRBJ1-1|TRBV24-1|TRBD1
ATSDSGTGDTEAF
>TRBJ1-4|TRBV15|TRBD1
ATTRGPLQGAKPIGEKLF
>TRBJ1-5|TRBV5-4|TRBD1
ASSLQGADQPQH
>TRBJ1-6|TRBV28|-
ASSLGHGNSPLH
>TRBJ2-1|TRBV2|-
ASSEGADRAFDEQF
>TRBJ1-5|TRBV12-3/TRBV12-4|-
ASSPPNQPQH
>TRBJ2-7|TRBV9|-
ASSASTSLGEQY
>TRBJ2-1|TRBV18|-
ASSPGLSGEQF
>TRBJ2-4|TRBV18|-
ASSPSEGNIQY
>TRBJ2-1|TRBV5-1|-
ASTRGGLDEQF
>TRBJ1-2|TRBV7-2|-
ASSLSRQSDGYT
>TRBJ2-3|TRBV5-1|TRBD2
ASRRGLAGTDTQY
>TRBJ1-5|TRBV28|TRBD1
ASSYGQGNQPQH
>TRBJ1-2|TRBV3-1/TRBV3-2|-
ASSQGQVKSYT